This T cell receptor beta chain was recovered during a study of OX40 agonist ivuxolimab in advanced cancers. General study results and limits: More expanded clones were found, on average, in CD8+ than in CD4+ T cells.

The sampling schedule covered blood at baseline, cycle 4 day 1, and cycle 7 day 1. Generated by immunoSEQ multiplex PCR, the TCRdb table keeps only in-frame clones and is missing some. The data show about 75,000 clones, with roughly 84% seen just once and roughly 17% held by the top ten. A word on this clone: The antigen remains undetermined.

Trimming took 2 bases from V and 6 from J, leaving 8 bases between them. From germline, CDR1 is MGHRA and CDR2 YSYEKL. CDR3 size: 13 residues. The sample in question was CD4+ or CD8+ T cells sorted from blood, obtained in a trial of the OX40 agonist ivuxolimab. This receptor was obtained from an adult with an advanced solid tumor such as melanoma, head and neck, liver or kidney cancer. The chain has TRBV4-1 and TRBJ1-5; D is perhaps TRBD1 (5 bases). This CDR3 reads CASSQRGGQPQHF. The CDR3 DNA sequence: TGCGCCAGCAGCCAAAGGGGTGGTCAGCCCCAGCATTTT.